The 8 T cell receptor beta chains reported below all come from one sample, sequenced in a study of blood T cell repertoires in COVID-19. TCRdb's table, derived via immunoSEQ multiplex PCR, lists solely in-frame clones and lacks some. The table records 150,000 to 200,000 clones, around 92% of them present only once. The specimen was peripheral blood. Every receptor here comes from a man aged 60-69 years with acute or convalescent COVID-19.

The J gene is TRBJ1-3, the V gene TRBV27, with TRBD1 matching over 7 bases. Germline-derived CDR1 and CDR2 are MNHEY and SMNVEV (reference sequence). V shed 4 bases, J shed 0 bases, and the junction held 6 bases outside the gene matches. The CDR3 totals 16 residues. This CDR3 is CASSSHRDSSGNTIYF. As DNA, the CDR3 is TGTGCCAGCAGTTCCCACCGGGACAGCTCTGGAAACACCATATATTTT.

V and J are TRBV6-6 and TRBJ1-6; no reliable D call. Germline lookup yields CDR1 MNHNY and CDR2 SVGAGI (reference sequence). This CDR3 has 12 amino acids. The V end lost 2 bases, the J end lost 9 bases, and 5 bases lay between the germline ends. The CDR3: CASSYVLSPLHF. DNA of the CDR3: TGTGCCAGCAGTTACGTACTTTCACCCCTCCACTTT.

The chain uses TRBV7-9 and TRBJ1-1, with 8 positions matching TRBD1. With 1 base clipped from V and 8 bases from J, the junction kept 9 bases outside the gene matches. The germline V gene has CDR1 SEHNR and CDR2 FQNEAQ (reference sequence). The CDR3 has 15 amino acids. CDR3 in amino acids: CASSLGAGTGDEAFF. The CDR3 DNA reads TGTGCCAGCAGCTTAGGAGCCGGGACAGGCGACGAAGCTTTCTTT.

J is TRBJ2-2 and V is TRBV9, with 9 bases matching TRBD2. Trimming took 4 bases from V and 6 from J; bases not matched to a gene: 7. This CDR3 is built from 15 residues. Germline CDR1 is SGDLS and CDR2 is YYNGEE. DNA for the CDR3: TGTGCCAGCAGCTCAAGCGGGGGGAGAGCCGGGGAGCTGTTTTTT. Translation gives CASSSSGGRAGELFF.

This rearrangement joins TRBV3-1 (or the pseudogene TRBV3-2) to TRBJ1-2, with 8 bases fitting TRBD1. Germline V gene sequence: CDR1 LGHDT, CDR2 YNNKEL (reference sequence). V dropped 0 bases and J dropped 1; count of bases not matched to a gene: 4. The CDR3 loop spans 16 amino acids. For the CDR3, the DNA is TGTGCCAGCAGCCAAGATCTAGGACAGGGTAACTATGGCTACACCTTC. Translating gives CASSQDLGQGNYGYTF.

V is TRBV24-1 and J is TRBJ1-5, with D tentatively TRBD1 (5 bases). CDR1 and CDR2 (germline): KGHDR, SFDVKD. V lost 4 bases and J lost 4, with 13 bases in between. This CDR3 is 15 amino acids long. The CDR3 is CATSDGGNLNQPQHF. DNA of the CDR3: TGTGCCACCAGTGACGGGGGGAATCTTAATCAGCCCCAGCATTTT.

DNA for the CDR3: TGTGCCAGCAGTAGGACTAGCGGGGAGCAGTTCTTC. Translation gives CASSRTSGEQFF. The genes are TRBV2 and TRBJ2-1, with 11 bases fitting TRBD2. The germline V gene has CDR1 SNHLY and CDR2 FYNNEI. CDR3 length equals 12 residues. Trimming at V came to 5 bases and at J to 10 bases, leaving 1 base not matched to a gene. Drawing the rest from reference TRBV2 and TRBJ2-1, the complete variable domain is EPEVTQTPSHQVTQMGQEVILRCVPISNHLYFYWYRQILGQKVEFLVSFYNNEISEKSEIFDDQFSVERPDGSNFTLKIRSTKLEDSAMYFCASSRTSGEQFFGPGTRLTVL.

This clone was counted between two and nine times. The chain links TRBV5-1 to TRBJ1-4, with D unresolved. In germline, CDR1 is SGHRS, CDR2 YFSETQ. V lost 0 bases, J lost 7 bases, and 7 bases lay in between. The CDR3 loop spans 13 amino acids. DNA for the CDR3: TGCGCCAGCAGCTTGGAGAGAGCTGAAAAACTGTTTTTT. This translates into CASSLERAEKLFF.